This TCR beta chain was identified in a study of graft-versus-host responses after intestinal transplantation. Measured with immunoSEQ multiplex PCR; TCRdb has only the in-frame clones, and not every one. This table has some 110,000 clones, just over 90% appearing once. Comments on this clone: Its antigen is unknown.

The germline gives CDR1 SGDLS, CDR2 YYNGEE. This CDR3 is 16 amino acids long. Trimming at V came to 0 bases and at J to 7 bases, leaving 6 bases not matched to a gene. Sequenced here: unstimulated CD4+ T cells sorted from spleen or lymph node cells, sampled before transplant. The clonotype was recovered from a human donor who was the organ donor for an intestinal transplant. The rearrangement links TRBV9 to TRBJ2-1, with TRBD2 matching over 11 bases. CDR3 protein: CASSVGLLAGGNEQFF. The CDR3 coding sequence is TGTGCCAGCAGCGTAGGTTTGCTAGCGGGAGGAAATGAGCAGTTCTTC.